A single sample is the source of the 12 T cell receptor beta chains below, sequenced in a study of CD8+ T cells in alopecia areata. Following RNA extraction, reverse transcription yielded cDNA that acted as the sequencing template. Using immunoSEQ multiplex PCR, the repertoire was profiled, and TCRdb retains in-frame clones only, with some absent. The sample yields approximately 120,000 clones, less than 50% seen once. Sequencing was done on a sample of NKG2D-low CD8+ T cells sorted from blood. The receptor set was obtained from a human donor with alopecia areata.

The rearrangement uses TRBV4-3 and TRBJ2-7; 9 nucleotides agree with TRBD2. V dropped 4 bases and J dropped 6; count of bases not matched to a gene: 7. The CDR3 runs 14 residues. Germline CDR1 and CDR2: LGHNA and YSLEER. CDR3 amino acids: CASSPSVAGVEQYF. In nucleotides, the CDR3 is TGCGCCAGCAGCCCGTCGGTAGCGGGAGTCGAGCAGTACTTC.

This clone appeared a few times. The chain couples TRBV28 to TRBJ2-3, with a tentative D call TRBD1 (5 bases). The CDR3 length is 14 residues. Trimming took off 5 bases at V and 4 bases at J, with 13 bases between the two ends. Germline CDR1 MDHEN, CDR2 SYDVKM. CDR3 protein: CASSRQTPADTQYF. The DNA of the CDR3 is TGTGCCAGCAGTAGACAGACTCCCGCAGATACGCAGTATTTT.

CDR3 DNA sequence: TGTGCCTCCCAGGGAGTTGGAAACACCATATATTTT. This encodes CASQGVGNTIYF. V usage is TRBV30 and J usage is TRBJ1-3, with a tentative D call TRBD1 (5 bases). The CDR3 contains 12 residues. Trimming stripped 7 bases from V and 3 bases from J, with 10 bases between. In germline, CDR1 is GTSNPN, CDR2 SVGIG (reference sequence).

This clone appeared a few times. Other DNA variants within this sample encode the same CDR3. CDR3 loop: CASRGGEQYF. Written as DNA, the CDR3 is TGTGCCAGCAGAGGGGGCGAGCAGTACTTC. The V and J genes are TRBV2 and TRBJ2-7, with a weak D call TRBD1 (6 bases). Germline CDR1 SNHLY, CDR2 FYNNEI. The CDR3 sequence is 10 residues long. The V and J ends lost 6 bases and 6 bases respectively, with 6 bases between them.

This clone was detected only once. The V and J genes are TRBV9 and TRBJ2-3; no clear D gene. Germline CDR1 is SGDLS and CDR2 is YYNGEE. The ends were cut back, 3 bases at V and 0 bases at J, with 11 bases in the middle. CDR3 length equals 15 residues. CDR3 bases: TGTGCCAGCAGCGCCGGAGACGGGAGCACAGATACGCAGTATTTT. It is translated as CASSAGDGSTDTQYF. The complete variable domain, with remaining parts taken from reference TRBV9 and TRBJ2-3, reads DSGVTQTPKHLITATGQRVTLRCSPRSGDLSVYWYQQSLDQGLQFLIQYYNGEERAKGNILERFSAQQFPDLHSELNLSSLELGDSALYFCASSAGDGSTDTQYFGPGTRLTVL.

A few counts support this clone. V is TRBV14 and J is TRBJ2-4, with unresolved D. Trimming pared 0 bases from V and 3 bases from J, leaving 12 bases between. This CDR3 has 16 amino acids. Germline values: CDR1 SGHDN, CDR2 FVKESK. CDR3 DNA: TGTGCCAGCAGCCAAGATCCCTACGGCGGCAAAAACATTCAGTACTTC. This translates into CASSQDPYGGKNIQYF.

The genes are TRBV29-1 and TRBJ1-2; 8 bases agree with TRBD1. From germline, CDR1 is SQVTM and CDR2 ANQGSEA. The V and J ends lost 3 bases and 4 bases, in that order; junction bases with no gene match: 4. This CDR3 spans 13 amino acids. CDR3 loop: CSVEPGGAYGYTF. The CDR3 coding sequence is TGCAGCGTTGAGCCAGGGGGCGCCTATGGCTACACCTTC.

The V gene is TRBV30, the J gene TRBJ2-1; TRBD2 might be the D (7 bases). CDR1 is GTSNPN, CDR2 SVGIG, per germline (reference sequence). This CDR3 region has 13 residues. V was shortened by 2 bases and J by 6 bases, with 11 bases between the two germline ends. This chain's CDR3 is CAWSYREGNEQFF. Written as DNA, the CDR3 is TGTGCCTGGAGTTACAGGGAGGGCAATGAGCAGTTCTTC.

The chain combines TRBV14 with TRBJ2-4; a possible D gene is TRBD2 (5 bases). The CDR3 spans 11 residues. V dropped 0 bases and J dropped 13 bases, with 7 bases sitting between them. The germline CDR1 and CDR2 sequences are SGHDN and FVKESK. The CDR3 sequence: CASSQDDYQYF. The DNA for the CDR3 is TGTGCCAGCAGCCAAGATGACTACCAGTACTTC.

This rearrangement joins TRBV13 to TRBJ2-1; D gene uncertain. CDR1 and CDR2 (germline): PRHDT, FYEKMQ (reference sequence). The length of the CDR3 is 12 residues. V was clipped by 7 bases and J by 6 bases, with 10 bases between them. Here the CDR3 DNA reads TGTGCCAGCAACGCAGTAGCCAATGAGCAGTTCTTC. It specifies CASNAVANEQFF.

The gene calls are TRBV2 and TRBJ2-7; D remains ambiguous. The CDR3 extends over 11 amino acids. The ends were cut back, 6 bases at V and 2 bases at J, with 5 bases in the middle. In germline, CDR1 is SNHLY, CDR2 FYNNEI. CDR3 nucleotide sequence: TGTGCCAGCAGCGATACCTACGAGCAGTACTTC. It yields the protein CASSDTYEQYF.

The rearrangement uses TRBV25-1 and TRBJ2-7, with a weak D call TRBD1 (6 bases). This CDR3 has 12 amino acids. The V end was cut by 4 bases, the J end by 7 bases, with 11 bases between. CDR1 and CDR2 from the germline V gene are MGHDK and SYGVNS. The CDR3 sequence: CASSVVGGEQYF. The CDR3 DNA follows: TGTGCCAGCAGTGTGGTAGGGGGTGAGCAGTACTTC.